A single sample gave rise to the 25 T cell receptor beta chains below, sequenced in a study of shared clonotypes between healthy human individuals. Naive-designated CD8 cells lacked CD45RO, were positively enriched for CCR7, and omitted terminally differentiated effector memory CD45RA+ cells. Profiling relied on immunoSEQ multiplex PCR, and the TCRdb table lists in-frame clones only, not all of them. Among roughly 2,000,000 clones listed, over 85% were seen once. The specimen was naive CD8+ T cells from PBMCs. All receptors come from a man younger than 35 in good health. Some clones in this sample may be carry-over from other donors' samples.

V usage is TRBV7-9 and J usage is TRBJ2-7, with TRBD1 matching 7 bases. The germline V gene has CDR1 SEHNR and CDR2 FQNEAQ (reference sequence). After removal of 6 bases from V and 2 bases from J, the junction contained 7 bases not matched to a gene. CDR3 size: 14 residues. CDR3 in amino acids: CASSSQGFTYEQYF. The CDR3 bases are TGTGCCAGCAGTTCACAGGGGTTTACCTACGAGCAGTACTTC.

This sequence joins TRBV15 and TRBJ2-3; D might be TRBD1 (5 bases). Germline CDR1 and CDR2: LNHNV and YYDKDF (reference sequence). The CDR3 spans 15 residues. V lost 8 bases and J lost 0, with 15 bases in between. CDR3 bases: TGTGCCACCTCCAGGGTCGGGCAGAGCACAGATACGCAGTATTTT. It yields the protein CATSRVGQSTDTQYF.

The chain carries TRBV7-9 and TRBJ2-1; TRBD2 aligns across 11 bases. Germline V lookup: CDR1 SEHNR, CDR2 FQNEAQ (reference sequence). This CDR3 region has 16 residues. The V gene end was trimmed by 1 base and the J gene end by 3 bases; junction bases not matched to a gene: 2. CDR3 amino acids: CASSLVLAGVYNEQFF. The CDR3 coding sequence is TGTGCCAGCAGCTTAGTACTAGCGGGAGTCTACAATGAGCAGTTCTTC.

CDR3 protein: CAWSDPRVGPYEQYF. CDR3 coding DNA: TGTGCCTGGAGCGACCCTCGGGTAGGGCCCTACGAGCAGTACTTC. The chain recombines TRBV30 with TRBJ2-5; D is unclear. The J call may not be correct, given that the DNA end is closer to TRBJ2-7. From germline, CDR1 is GTSNPN and CDR2 SVGIG (reference sequence). CDR3 size: 15 residues.

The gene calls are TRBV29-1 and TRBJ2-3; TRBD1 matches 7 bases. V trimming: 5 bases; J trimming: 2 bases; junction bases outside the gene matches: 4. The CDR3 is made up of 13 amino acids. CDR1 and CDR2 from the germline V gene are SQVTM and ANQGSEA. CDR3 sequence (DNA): TGCAGCGTTCGGGACAGCCTCACAGATACGCAGTATTTT. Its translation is CSVRDSLTDTQYF.

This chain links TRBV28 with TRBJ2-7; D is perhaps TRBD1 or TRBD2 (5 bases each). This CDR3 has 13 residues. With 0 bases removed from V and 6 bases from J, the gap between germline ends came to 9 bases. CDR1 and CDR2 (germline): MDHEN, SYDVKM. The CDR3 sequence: CASSLWPGPEQYF. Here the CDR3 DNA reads TGTGCCAGCAGTTTATGGCCGGGACCCGAGCAGTACTTC.

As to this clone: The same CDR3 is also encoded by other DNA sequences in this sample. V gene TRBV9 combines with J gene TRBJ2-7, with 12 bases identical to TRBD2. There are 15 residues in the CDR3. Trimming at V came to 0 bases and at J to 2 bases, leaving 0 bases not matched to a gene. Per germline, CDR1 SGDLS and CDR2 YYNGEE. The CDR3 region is CASSVGLAGAYEQYF. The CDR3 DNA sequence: TGTGCCAGCAGCGTAGGACTAGCGGGAGCCTACGAGCAGTACTTC.

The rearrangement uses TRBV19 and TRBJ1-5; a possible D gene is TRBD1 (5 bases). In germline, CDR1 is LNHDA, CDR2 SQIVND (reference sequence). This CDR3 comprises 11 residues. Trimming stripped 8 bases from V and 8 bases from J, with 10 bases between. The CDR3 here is CASSAGEPQHF. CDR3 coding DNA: TGTGCCAGTTCCGCGGGGGAGCCCCAGCATTTT.

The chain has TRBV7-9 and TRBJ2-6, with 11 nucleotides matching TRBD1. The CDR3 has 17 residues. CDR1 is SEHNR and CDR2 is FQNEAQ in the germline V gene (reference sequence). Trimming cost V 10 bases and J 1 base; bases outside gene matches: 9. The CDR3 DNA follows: TGTGCCATCGGATGGGGACAGGGGGATTCTGGGGCCAACGTCCTGACTTTC. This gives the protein CAIGWGQGDSGANVLTF.

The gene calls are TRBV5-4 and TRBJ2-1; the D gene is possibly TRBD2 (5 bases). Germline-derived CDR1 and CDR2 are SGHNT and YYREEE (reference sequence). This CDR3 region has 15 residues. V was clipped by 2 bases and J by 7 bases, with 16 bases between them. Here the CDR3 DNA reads TGTGCCAGCAGCTTTAAGAGGGAGATGAGGAATGAGCAGTTCTTC. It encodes CASSFKREMRNEQFF.

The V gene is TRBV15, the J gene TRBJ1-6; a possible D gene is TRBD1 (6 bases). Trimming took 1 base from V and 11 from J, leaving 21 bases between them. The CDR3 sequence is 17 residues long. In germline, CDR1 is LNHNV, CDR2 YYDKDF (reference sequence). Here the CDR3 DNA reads TGTGCCACCAGCAGAGGTCGGACAGTTTTAGATTCCCCACCCCTCCACTTT. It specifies CATSRGRTVLDSPPLHF.

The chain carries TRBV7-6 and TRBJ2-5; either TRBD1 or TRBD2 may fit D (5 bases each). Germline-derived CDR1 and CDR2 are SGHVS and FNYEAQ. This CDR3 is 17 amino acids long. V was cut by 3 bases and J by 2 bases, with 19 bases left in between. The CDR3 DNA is TGTGCCAGCAGCTTTTCCCGGGACGGATACAATCAAGAGACCCAGTACTTC. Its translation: CASSFSRDGYNQETQYF.

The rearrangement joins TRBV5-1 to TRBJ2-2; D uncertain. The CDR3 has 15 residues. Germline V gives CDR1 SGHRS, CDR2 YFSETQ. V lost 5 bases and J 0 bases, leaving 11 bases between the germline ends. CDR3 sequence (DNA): TGCGCCAGCAGGCAGGTCGACCCGAACACCGGGGAGCTGTTTTTT. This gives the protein CASRQVDPNTGELFF.

CDR3 residues: CASSSRRTGPNTGELFF. The DNA for the CDR3 is TGTGCCAGCAGCTCGCGCCGGACAGGACCGAACACCGGGGAGCTGTTTTTT. The chain joins TRBV11-2 to TRBJ2-2; 7 positions match TRBD1. CDR3 length: 17 residues. Germline trimming cut 4 bases from V and 0 bases from J; bases unmatched to any gene: 8. Per germline, CDR1 SGHAT and CDR2 FQNNGV.

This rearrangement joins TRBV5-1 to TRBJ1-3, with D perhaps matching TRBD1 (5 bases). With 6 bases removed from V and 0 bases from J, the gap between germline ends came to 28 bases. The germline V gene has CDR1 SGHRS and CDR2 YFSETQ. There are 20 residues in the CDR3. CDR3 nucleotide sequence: TGCGCCAGCACAGCCTACGCCGGGACTGCCACCTTCCCCTCTGGAAACACCATATATTTT. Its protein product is CASTAYAGTATFPSGNTIYF.

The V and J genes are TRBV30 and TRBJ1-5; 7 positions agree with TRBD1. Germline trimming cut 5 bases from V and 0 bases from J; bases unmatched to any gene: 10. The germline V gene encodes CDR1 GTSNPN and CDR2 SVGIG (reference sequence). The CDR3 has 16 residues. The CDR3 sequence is CAWDQTGEGSNQPQHF. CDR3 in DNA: TGTGCCTGGGATCAAACAGGGGAGGGTAGCAATCAGCCCCAGCATTTT. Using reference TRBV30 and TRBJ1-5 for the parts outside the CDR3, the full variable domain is SQTIHQWPATLVQPVGSPLSLECTVEGTSNPNLYWYRQAAGRGLQLLFYSVGIGQISSEVPQNLSASRPQDRQFILSSKKLLLSDSGFYLCAWDQTGEGSNQPQHFGDGTRLSIL.

CDR3 region: CASSPGLARYNEQFF. The DNA of the CDR3 is TGTGCCAGCAGTCCGGGACTAGCGCGTTACAATGAGCAGTTCTTC. The chain is built from TRBV28 and TRBJ2-1, with 10 bases identical to TRBD2. The CDR3 contains 15 residues. The germline gives CDR1 MDHEN, CDR2 SYDVKM. Trimming removed 5 bases from V and 4 bases from J; junction bases left unmatched: 5.

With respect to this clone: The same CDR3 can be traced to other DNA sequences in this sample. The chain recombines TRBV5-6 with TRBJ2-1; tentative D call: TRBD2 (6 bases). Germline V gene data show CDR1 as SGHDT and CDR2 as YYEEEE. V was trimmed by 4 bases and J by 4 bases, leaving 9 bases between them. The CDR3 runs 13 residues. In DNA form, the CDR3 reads TGTGCCAGCAGCCCGGGACTTTACAATGAGCAGTTCTTC. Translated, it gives CASSPGLYNEQFF.

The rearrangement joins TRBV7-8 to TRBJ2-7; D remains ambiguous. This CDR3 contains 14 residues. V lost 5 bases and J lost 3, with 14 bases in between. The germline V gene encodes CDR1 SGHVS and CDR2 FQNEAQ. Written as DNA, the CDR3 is TGTGCCAGCAGCCTTAGCCCACTTCTCTACGAGCAGTACTTC. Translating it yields CASSLSPLLYEQYF.

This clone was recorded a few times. The CDR3 sequence: CAWSVLTGLEAFF. The DNA of the CDR3 is TGTGCCTGGAGTGTACTCACGGGCCTGGAAGCTTTCTTT. V and J are TRBV30 and TRBJ1-1; D unclear. The CDR3 is made up of 13 amino acids. Per the germline V gene, CDR1 is GTSNPN and CDR2 is SVGIG (reference sequence). The V end lost 0 bases, the J end lost 8 bases, and 13 bases lay between the germline ends.

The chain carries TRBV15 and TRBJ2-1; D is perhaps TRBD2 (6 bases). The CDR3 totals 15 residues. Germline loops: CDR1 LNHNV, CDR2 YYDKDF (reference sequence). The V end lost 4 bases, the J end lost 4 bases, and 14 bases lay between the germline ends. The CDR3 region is CATSIVRERYNEQFF. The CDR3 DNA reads TGTGCCACCAGCATAGTCCGGGAGAGGTACAATGAGCAGTTCTTC.

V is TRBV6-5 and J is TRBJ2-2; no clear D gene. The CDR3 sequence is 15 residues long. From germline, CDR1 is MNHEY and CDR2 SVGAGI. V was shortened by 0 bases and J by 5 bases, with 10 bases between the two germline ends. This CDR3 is CASSYSSGFTGELFF. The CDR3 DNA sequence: TGTGCCAGCAGTTACTCGAGTGGGTTTACCGGGGAGCTGTTTTTT.

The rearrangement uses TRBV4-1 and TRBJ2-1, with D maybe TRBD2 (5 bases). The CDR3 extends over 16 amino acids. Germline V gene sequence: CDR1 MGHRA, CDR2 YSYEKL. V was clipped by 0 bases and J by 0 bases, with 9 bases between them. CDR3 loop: CASSQDLGSSYNEQFF. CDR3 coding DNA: TGCGCCAGCAGCCAAGATCTGGGGAGCTCCTACAATGAGCAGTTCTTC.

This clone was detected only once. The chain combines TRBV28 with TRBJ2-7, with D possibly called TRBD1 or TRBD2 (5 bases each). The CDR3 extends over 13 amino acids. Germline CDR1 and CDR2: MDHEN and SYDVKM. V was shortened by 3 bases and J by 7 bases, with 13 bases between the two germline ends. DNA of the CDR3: TGTGCCAGCAGTTTCGGGGCCCCCTGGGAGCAGTACTTC. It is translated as CASSFGAPWEQYF.

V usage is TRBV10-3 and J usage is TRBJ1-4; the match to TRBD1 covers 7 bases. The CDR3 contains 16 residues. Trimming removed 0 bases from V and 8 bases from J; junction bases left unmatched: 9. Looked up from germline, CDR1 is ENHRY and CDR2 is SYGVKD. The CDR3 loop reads CAISESGTDPNEKLFF. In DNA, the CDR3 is TGTGCCATCAGTGAGTCGGGGACAGACCCAAACGAAAAACTGTTTTTT.